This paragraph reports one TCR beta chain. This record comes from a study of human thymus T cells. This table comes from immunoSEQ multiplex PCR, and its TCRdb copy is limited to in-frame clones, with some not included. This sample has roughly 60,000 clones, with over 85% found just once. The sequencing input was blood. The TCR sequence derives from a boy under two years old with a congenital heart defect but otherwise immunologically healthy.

CDR3 nucleotide sequence: TGTGCCAGCAGCTTGGACTACTACGAGCAGTACTTC. Protein product: CASSLDYYEQYF. J is TRBJ2-7 and V is TRBV5-4; D is unclear. This CDR3 is built from 12 residues. Germline loops: CDR1 SGHNT, CDR2 YYREEE (reference sequence). V was trimmed by 0 bases and J by 3 bases, leaving 4 bases between them.